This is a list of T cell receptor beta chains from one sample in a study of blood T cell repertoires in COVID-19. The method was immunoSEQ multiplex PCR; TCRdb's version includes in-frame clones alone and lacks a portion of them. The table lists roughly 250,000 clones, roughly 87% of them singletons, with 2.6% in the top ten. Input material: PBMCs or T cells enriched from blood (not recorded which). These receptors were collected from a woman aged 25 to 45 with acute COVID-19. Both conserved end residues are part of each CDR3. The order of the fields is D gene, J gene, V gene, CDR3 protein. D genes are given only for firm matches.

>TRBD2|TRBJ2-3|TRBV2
CASSEAKGSGGATDTQYF
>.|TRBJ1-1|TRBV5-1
CASSSDPTGLNTEAFF
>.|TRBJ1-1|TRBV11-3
CASSLAPQPDTEAFF
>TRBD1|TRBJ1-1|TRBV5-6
CASSRTGWGNTEAFF
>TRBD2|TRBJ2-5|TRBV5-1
CASSLGTTSGGAETQYF
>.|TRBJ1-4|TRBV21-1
CASNHGQTTNEKLFF
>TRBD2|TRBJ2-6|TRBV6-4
CASSDSTSGGSGANVLTF
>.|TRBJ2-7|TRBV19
CASSTSTGLDEQYF
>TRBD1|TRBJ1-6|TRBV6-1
CASSEEDRDSPLHF
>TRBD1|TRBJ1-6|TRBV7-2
CASSSILGGTGRTLHF
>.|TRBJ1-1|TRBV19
CASSTGHLNTEAFF
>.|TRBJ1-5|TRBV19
CASSISGGVGQPQHF
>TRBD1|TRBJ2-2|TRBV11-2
CATEGTVGTGELFF
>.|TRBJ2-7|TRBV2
CASSELAGSYEQYF
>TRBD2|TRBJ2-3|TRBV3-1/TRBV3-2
CASSLVVAGGTDTQYF
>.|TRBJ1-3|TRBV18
CASSQSSGDSGNTIYF
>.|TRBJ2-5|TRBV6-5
CASSYSFDEGETQYF
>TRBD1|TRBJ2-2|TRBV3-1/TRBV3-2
CASSQLTGSAGELFF
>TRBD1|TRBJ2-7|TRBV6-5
CASSGQGETYEQYF
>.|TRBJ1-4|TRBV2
CASRNDGGEKLFF
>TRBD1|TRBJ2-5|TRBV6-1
CASSEGGQRPETQYF
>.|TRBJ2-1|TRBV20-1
CSARADTEQFF
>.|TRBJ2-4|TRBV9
CASSVGGAANIQYF
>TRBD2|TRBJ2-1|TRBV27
CASSTSGGDLSSYNEQFF
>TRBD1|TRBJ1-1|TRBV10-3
CAISDGDSQAFF
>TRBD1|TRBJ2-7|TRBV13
CASTNRGTGSGEQYF
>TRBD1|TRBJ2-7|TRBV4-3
CASSQDYLGGDEQYF
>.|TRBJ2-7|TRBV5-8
CASSLANIGTNYEQYF
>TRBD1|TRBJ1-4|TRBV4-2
CASSPLGGLANEKLFF
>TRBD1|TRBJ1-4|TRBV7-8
CASSPEWIPGTGGEKLFF
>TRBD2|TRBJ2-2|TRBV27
CASKREAGELFF
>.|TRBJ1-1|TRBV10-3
CAISESRESNTEAFF
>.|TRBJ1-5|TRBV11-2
CASSLGAGRQPQHF
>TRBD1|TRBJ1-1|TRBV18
CASSRTGGGEAFF
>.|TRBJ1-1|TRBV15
CATSGSQRRVWGMNTEAFF
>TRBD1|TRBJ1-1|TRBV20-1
CSASTGQMNTEAFF
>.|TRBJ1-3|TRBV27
CASSLSRGGNTIYF
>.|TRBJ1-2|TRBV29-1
CSVRVQYGYTF
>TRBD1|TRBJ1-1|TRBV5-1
CASRQGANTEAFF
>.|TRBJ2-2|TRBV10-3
CAISELGVPNTGELFF
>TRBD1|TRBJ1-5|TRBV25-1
CASAPTGGYQPQHF
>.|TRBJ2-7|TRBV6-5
CASSASTGPPYEQYF
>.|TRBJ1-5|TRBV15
CATSRGQNQPQHF
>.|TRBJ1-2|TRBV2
CASRTSGTNYGYTF
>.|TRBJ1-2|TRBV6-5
CASSAIREFNDYTF
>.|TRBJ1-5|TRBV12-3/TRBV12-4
CASVQGNQPQHF
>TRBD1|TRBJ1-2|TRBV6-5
CASSYLADRGGGYTF
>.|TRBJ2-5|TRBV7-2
CASSLYQETQYF
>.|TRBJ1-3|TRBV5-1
CASSLGIRNTIYF
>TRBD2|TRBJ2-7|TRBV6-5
CASRGLAGGIYEQYF
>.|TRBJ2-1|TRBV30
CAWSGQNEQFF